Below, 7 T cell receptor beta chains from the same sample are listed, as sequenced in a study of cytomegalovirus exposure and HLA in healthy donors. This PCR relied on a set of 60 Vbeta primers and 13 Jbeta primers. Profiled with immunoSEQ multiplex PCR; TCRdb holds only in-frame clones, not every one. The table has about 160,000 clones, about 79% seen once. What was sequenced was PBMCs. All receptors come from a female donor in good health and CMV-seronegative.

This clone has just a few counts. The V gene is TRBV19, the J gene TRBJ2-1; TRBD1 might be the D (6 bases). Trimming cost V 3 bases and J 7 bases, with 16 bases left between them. The CDR3 is made up of 15 amino acids. CDR1 is LNHDA, CDR2 SQIVND, per germline (reference sequence). CDR3 in amino acids: CASSMDPRGWNEQFF. In DNA, the CDR3 is TGTGCCAGTAGTATGGACCCGAGGGGGTGGAATGAGCAGTTCTTC.

This clone was seen a single time. The gene calls are TRBV11-2 and TRBJ1-2; D is unresolved. Germline V gene sequence: CDR1 SGHAT, CDR2 FQNNGV. This CDR3 comprises 15 residues. V lost 1 base to trimming and J lost 2 bases, with 11 bases between them. In nucleotides, the CDR3 is TGTGCCAGCAGCTTAGGTCCGGGGAAGAACTATGGCTACACCTTC. This encodes CASSLGPGKNYGYTF.

V usage is TRBV27 and J usage is TRBJ2-7, with TRBD1 matching over 10 bases. Trimming took 6 bases from V and 7 from J; bases not matched to a gene: 6. This CDR3 has 13 amino acids. From germline, CDR1 is MNHEY and CDR2 SMNVEV (reference sequence). The CDR3 sequence is CASRTGGGWEQYF. The CDR3 nucleotides are TGTGCCAGCAGGACAGGGGGCGGATGGGAGCAGTACTTC.

This clone was observed a handful of times. The V and J genes are TRBV2 and TRBJ2-1; 10 nucleotides agree with TRBD1. The V gene's germline CDR1 is SNHLY and CDR2 FYNNEI. V shed 10 bases and J 8 bases; nucleotides not matched to a gene: 8. This CDR3 region has 13 residues. CDR3 DNA: TGTGCCACTGGACAGGGGGAGGTGGATGAGCAGTTCTTC. This sequence encodes CATGQGEVDEQFF.

The chain combines TRBV2 with TRBJ1-4, with D unresolved. Germline assignment: CDR1 SNHLY and CDR2 FYNNEI. This CDR3 is 11 amino acids long. Trimming stripped 8 bases from V and 5 bases from J, with 6 bases between. The CDR3, as DNA: TGTGCCAGCGGGAGGAATGAAAAACTGTTTTTT. Translated: CASGRNEKLFF.

The CDR3, as DNA: TGTGCCAGTAAGGGACAGCTTAAAGAGACCCAGTACTTC. Amino acid sequence: CASKGQLKETQYF. The rearrangement joins TRBV19 to TRBJ2-5, with TRBD1 identical over 7 bases. This CDR3 contains 13 residues. CDR1 and CDR2 from the germline V gene are LNHDA and SQIVND (reference sequence). The V gene end was trimmed by 7 bases and the J gene end by 3 bases; junction bases not matched to a gene: 5.

J is TRBJ2-4 and V is TRBV4-2; 10 positions agree with TRBD2. The junction had 17 bases not matched to a gene; V was cut back by 0 bases and J by 12 bases. Germline V gene data show CDR1 as LGHNA and CDR2 as YNFKEQ. This CDR3 comprises 18 residues. CDR3 DNA sequence: TGTGCCAGCAGCCAAGACCGTGGTAGCGGGGGGCGAGGCTTCAGTCAGTACTTC. Amino acid sequence: CASSQDRGSGGRGFSQYF.